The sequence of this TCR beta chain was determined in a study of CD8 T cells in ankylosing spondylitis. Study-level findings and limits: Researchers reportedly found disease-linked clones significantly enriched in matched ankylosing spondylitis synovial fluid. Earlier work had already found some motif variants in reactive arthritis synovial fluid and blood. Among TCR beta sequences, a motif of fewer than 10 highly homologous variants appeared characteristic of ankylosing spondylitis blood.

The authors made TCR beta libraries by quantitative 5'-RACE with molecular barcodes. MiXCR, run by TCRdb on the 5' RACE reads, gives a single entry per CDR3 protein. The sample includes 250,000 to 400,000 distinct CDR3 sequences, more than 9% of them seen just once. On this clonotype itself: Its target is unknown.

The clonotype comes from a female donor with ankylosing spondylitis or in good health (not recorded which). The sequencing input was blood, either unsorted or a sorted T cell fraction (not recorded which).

The CDR3 DNA reads TGCAGTGCTAGAGGCTACGGGACAAACGCCGGGACCGCATACGAGCAGTACTTC. The encoded protein is CSARGYGTNAGTAYEQYF. The chain combines TRBV20-1 with TRBJ2-7; maybe TRBD1 (6 bases). CDR3 length: 18 residues. In germline, CDR1 is DFQATT, CDR2 SNEGSKA (reference sequence). Trimming left V 1 base short and J 4 bases short, with 26 bases between.